The sequence of this T cell receptor beta chain was determined in a study of CD8+CD57+ T cells in acquired aplastic anemia. About the study: Sorting CD4+ and CD8+ cells gave DNA averaging around 3 ug. Reads per healthy sample averaged about 10.8 million (CD4+) and approximately 12 million (CD8+). Study-level results: Controls did not differ significantly from patients in CD8+ Simpson's diversity. In common between the patients and the controls were around 30 CD8+ CDR3 sequences.

This clonotype has at least ten counts. Its specificity is not known. Genomic DNA templated the TCR beta VDJ and CDR3 profiling. TCRdb ran MiXCR on the reads and lists one entry per CDR3 protein. Among about 81,000 distinct CDR3 sequences listed, about 45% were seen once. V gave up 2 bases and J gave up 5 bases; unmatched junction bases: 3. This CDR3 spans 14 amino acids. Germline loops: CDR1 SQVTM, CDR2 ANQGSEA. V gene TRBV29-1 combines with J gene TRBJ1-4; 9 positions agree with TRBD1. This TCR derives from a human donor in good health, serving as a control. Sequencing was carried out using sorted CD4+, CD8+, or CD8+CD57+ T cells (not recorded which) from PBMCs. CDR3 DNA: TGCAGCGTTGAACTTGGGACAGGGAATGAAAAACTGTTTTTT. It encodes CSVELGTGNEKLFF.